This T cell receptor beta chain stems from a study of T cell responses to AZD1222 COVID-19 vaccine. Repertoires were generated with immunoSEQ multiplex PCR, while TCRdb's copy carries only in-frame clones and drops some. The profile covers tens of thousands of clones, with 87% appearing a single time and 2% to 3% taken by the ten largest. Germline CDR1 is MRHNA and CDR2 is SNTAGT. J lost 4 bases, V lost 8 bases, and 12 bases had no gene match. This CDR3 spans 17 amino acids. The sample consisted of peripheral blood, taken 28 days after the second AZD1222 dose. The receptor was isolated from an adult who received the AZD1222 COVID-19 vaccine. The V and J genes are TRBV6-4 and TRBJ2-5; TRBD2 aligns across 14 bases. CDR3 sequence: CASGLAGGKGRGETQYF. CDR3 sequence (DNA): TGTGCCAGCGGACTAGCGGGAGGCAAAGGACGGGGAGAGACCCAGTACTTC.